This T cell receptor (beta chain) was captured in a study of shared clonotypes between healthy human individuals. Methods used by the authors: ImmunoSEQ supplied junction-only sequences lacking quality scores, so filtering was different. Clones were sequenced by immunoSEQ multiplex PCR, and TCRdb holds only the in-frame ones, with some missing. That table is the source of V, J and clone size, and D and trimming were worked out from the DNA. This sample has approximately 460,000 clones, with more than 70% found just once. Germline V gene lookup returns CDR1 MNHEY and CDR2 SVGAGI. V was cut by 8 bases and J by 6 bases, with 22 bases left in between. CDR3 length: 15 amino acids. Unsorted samples relied on around 100 million PBMCs, which served as the source of genomic DNA.

Sequencing was performed on PBMCs. This sequence joins TRBV6-5 and TRBJ1-2; tentatively, D is TRBD1 (5 bases). This clonotype originated in a woman aged 40 to 55 in good health. Some clones in this sample may be carry-over from other donors' samples. The CDR3 reads CASRAPGYQLDGYTF. CDR3 nucleotides: TGTGCCAGCCGAGCTCCAGGGTATCAATTGGATGGCTACACCTTC.